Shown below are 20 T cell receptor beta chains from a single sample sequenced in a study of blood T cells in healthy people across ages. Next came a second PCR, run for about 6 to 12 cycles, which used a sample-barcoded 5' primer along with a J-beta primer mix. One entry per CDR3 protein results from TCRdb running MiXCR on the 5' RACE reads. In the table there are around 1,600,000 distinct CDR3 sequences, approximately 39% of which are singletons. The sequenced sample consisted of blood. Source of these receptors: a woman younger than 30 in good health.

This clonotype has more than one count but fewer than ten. Here the CDR3 reads CASRSGQDFYGYTF. The CDR3 region has the DNA TGTGCCAGCAGATCCGGACAGGACTTCTATGGCTACACCTTC. This sequence joins TRBV6-6 and TRBJ1-2; 7 positions agree with TRBD1. CDR3 length equals 14 residues. The V gene end was trimmed by 6 bases and the J gene end by 4 bases; junction bases not matched to a gene: 8. Germline CDR1 is MNHNY and CDR2 is SVGAGI (reference sequence).

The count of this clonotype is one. The CDR3 nucleotides read TGCGCCAGCAGCCAAGGGCTACAGGGGAGGGTTGAGGATACGCAGTATTTT. It specifies CASSQGLQGRVEDTQYF. The chain is built from TRBV4-1 and TRBJ2-3; perhaps D is TRBD1 or TRBD2 (7 bases each). Germline values: CDR1 MGHRA, CDR2 YSYEKL. The ends were cut back, 1 base at V and 6 bases at J, with 20 bases in the middle. This CDR3 is built from 17 residues.

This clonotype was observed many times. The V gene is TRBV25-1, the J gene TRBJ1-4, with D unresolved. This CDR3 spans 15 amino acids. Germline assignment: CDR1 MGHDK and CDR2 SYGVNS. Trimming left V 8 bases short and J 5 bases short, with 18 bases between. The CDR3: CASQGLHVTNEKLFF. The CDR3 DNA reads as TGTGCCAGCCAAGGCTTACACGTTACGAATGAAAAACTGTTTTTT.

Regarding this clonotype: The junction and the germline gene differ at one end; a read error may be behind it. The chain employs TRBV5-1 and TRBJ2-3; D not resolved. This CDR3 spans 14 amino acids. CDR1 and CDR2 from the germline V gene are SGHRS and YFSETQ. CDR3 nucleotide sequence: TGCACCAGCGTTTTGGCGGAAAGCACAGATACGCAGTATTTT. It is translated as CTSVLAESTDTQYF.

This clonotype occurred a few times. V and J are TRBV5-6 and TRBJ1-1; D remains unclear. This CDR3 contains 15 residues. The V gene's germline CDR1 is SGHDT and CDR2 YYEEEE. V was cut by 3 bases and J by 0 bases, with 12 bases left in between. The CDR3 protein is CASSSLGRLNTEAFF. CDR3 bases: TGTGCCAGCAGCTCCCTGGGCAGGCTGAACACTGAAGCTTTCTTT.

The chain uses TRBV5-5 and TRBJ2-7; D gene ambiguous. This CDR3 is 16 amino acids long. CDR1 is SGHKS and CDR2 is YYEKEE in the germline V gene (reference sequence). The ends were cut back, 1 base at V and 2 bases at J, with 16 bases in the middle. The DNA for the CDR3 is TGTGCCAGCAGCTTGAAGGCGGTTTCCAACGCCTACGAGCAGTACTTC. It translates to CASSLKAVSNAYEQYF. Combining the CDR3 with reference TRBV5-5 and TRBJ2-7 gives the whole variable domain DAGVTQSPTHLIKTRGQQVTLRCSPISGHKSVSWYQQVLGQGPQFIFQYYEKEERGRGNFPDRFSARQFPNYSSELNVNALLLGDSALYLCASSLKAVSNAYEQYFGPGTRLTVT.

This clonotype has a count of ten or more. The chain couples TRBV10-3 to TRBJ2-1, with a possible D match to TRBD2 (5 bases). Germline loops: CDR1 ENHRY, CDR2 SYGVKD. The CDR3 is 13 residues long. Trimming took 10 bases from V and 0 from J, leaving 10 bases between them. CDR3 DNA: TGTGCCACTGGACTTTACTCCTACAATGAGCAGTTCTTC. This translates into CATGLYSYNEQFF.

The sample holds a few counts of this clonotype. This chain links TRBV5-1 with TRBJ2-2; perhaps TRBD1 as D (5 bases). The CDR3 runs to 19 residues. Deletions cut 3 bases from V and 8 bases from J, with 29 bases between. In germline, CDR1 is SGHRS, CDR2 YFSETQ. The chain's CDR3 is CASSSIYTQDLGGSGELFF. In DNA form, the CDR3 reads TGCGCCAGCAGCTCAATTTACACACAGGATCTCGGTGGTTCTGGGGAGCTGTTTTTT.

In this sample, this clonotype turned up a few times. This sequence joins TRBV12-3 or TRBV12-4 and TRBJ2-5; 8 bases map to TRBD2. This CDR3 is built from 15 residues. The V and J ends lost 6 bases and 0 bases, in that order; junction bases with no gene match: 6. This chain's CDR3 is CASSPWTSHQETQYF. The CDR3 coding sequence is TGTGCCAGCAGCCCGTGGACTAGCCACCAAGAGACCCAGTACTTC.

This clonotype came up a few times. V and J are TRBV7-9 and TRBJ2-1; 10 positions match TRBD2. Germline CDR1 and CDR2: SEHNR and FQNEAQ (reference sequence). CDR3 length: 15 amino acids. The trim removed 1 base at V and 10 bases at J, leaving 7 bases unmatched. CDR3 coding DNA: TGTGCCAGCAGCTTAGTGAGCGGGGGGGCTTGGGAGCAGTTCTTC. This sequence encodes CASSLVSGGAWEQFF.

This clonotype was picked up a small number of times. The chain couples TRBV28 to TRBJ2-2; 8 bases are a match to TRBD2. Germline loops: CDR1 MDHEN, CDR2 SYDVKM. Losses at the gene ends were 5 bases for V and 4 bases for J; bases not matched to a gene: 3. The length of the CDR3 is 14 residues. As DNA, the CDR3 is TGTGCCAGCAGTCCCAGCGGGGGCACCGGGGAGCTGTTTTTT. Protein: CASSPSGGTGELFF.

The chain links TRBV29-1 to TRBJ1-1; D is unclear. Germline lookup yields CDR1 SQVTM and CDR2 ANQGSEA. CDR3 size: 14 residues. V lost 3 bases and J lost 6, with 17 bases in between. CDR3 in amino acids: CSVDVGEVRAEAFF. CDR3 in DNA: TGCAGCGTTGATGTTGGTGAAGTTAGGGCTGAAGCTTTCTTT.

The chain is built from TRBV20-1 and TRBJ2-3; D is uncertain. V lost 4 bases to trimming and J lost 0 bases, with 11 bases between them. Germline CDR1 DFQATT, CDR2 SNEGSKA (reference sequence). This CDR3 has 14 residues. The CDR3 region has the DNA TGCAGTGCTAACGAAGGTTCTAGCACAGATACGCAGTATTTT. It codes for CSANEGSSTDTQYF.

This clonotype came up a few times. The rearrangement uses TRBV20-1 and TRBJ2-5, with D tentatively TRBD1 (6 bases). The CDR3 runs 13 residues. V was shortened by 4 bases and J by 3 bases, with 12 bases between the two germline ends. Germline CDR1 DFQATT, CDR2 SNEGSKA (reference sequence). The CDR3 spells CSAIGQRKETQYF. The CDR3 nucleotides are TGCAGTGCTATCGGACAGAGAAAAGAGACCCAGTACTTC.

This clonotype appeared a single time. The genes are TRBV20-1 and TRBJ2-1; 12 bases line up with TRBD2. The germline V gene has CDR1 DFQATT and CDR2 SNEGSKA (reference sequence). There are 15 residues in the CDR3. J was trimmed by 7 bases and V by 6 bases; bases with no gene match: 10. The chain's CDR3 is CSAAPPSGRGNEQFF. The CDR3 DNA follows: TGCAGTGCCGCTCCCCCTAGCGGGAGGGGGAATGAGCAGTTCTTC.

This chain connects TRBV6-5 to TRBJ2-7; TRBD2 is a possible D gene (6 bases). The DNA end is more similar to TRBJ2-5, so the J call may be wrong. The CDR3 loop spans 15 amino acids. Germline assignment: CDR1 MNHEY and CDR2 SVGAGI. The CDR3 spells CASSLRDFSAETQYF. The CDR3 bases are TGTGCCAGCAGTCTTCGGGACTTCTCTGCAGAGACCCAGTACTTC.

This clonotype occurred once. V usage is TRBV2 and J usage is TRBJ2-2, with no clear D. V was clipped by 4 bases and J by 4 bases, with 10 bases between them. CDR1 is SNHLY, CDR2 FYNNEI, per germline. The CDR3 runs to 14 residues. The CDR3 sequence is CASSAARPTGELFF. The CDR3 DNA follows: TGTGCCAGCAGTGCAGCAAGGCCCACCGGGGAGCTGTTTTTT.

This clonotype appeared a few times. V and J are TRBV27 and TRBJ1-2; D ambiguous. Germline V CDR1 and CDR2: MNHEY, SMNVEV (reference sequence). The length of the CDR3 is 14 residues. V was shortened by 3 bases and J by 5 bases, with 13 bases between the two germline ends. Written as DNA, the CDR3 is TGTGCCAGCAGTTTTGCCAGTACGCCATATGGCTACACCTTC. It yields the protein CASSFASTPYGYTF.

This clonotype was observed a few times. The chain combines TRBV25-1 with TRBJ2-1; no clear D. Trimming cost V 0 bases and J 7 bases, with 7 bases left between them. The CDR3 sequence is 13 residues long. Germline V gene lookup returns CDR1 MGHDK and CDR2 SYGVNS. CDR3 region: CASSEYSANEQFF. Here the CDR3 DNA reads TGTGCCAGCAGTGAATATTCGGCGAATGAGCAGTTCTTC.

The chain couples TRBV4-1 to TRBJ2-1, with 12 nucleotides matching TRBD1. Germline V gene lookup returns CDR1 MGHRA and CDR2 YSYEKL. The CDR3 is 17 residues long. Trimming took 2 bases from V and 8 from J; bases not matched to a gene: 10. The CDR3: CASSQKGLGTGGDEQFF. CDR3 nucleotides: TGCGCCAGCAGCCAAAAGGGCCTGGGGACAGGGGGCGATGAGCAGTTCTTC.